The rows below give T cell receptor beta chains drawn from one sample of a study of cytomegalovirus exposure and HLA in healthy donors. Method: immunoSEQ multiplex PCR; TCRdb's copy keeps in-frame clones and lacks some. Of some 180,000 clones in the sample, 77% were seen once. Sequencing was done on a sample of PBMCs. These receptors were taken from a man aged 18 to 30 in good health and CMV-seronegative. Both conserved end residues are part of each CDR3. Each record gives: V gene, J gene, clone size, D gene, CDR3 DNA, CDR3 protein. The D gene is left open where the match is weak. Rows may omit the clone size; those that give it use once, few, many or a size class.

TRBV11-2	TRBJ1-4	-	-	TGTGCCAGCAGCTCATACAAAGGGAGGTATGAAAAACTGTTTTTT	CASSSYKGRYEKLFF
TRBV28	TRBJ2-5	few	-	TGTGCCAGCAGTTCCAGACATGAACAAGAGACCCAGTACTTC	CASSSRHEQETQYF
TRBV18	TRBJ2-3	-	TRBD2	TGTGCCAGCTCACCGTCTGGACTAGCGGGGGGGCAAGATACGCAGTATTTT	CASSPSGLAGGQDTQYF
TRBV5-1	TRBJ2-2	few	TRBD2	TGCGCCAGCAGCTCGACTAGCGGGGGGTCCGGGGAGCTGTTTTTT	CASSSTSGGSGELFF
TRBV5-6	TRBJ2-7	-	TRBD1	TGTGCCAGCAGCTTCGGGGGACAGGTGTTCGATGAGTACTTC	CASSFGGQVFDEYF
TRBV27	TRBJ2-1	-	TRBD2	TGTGCCAGCAGTTTTATCAAGGTAGCGGGAGGATTCAAGGAGCAGTTCTTC	CASSFIKVAGGFKEQFF
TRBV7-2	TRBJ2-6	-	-	TGTGCCAGCAGCGGATGGAGCTCTGGGGCCAACGTCCTGACTTTC	CASSGWSSGANVLTF
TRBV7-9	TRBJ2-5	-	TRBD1	TGTGCCAGCAGCTTAAGCGGCAACAGGGGGTCCCAGTACTTC	CASSLSGNRGSQYF
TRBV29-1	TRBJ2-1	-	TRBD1	TGCAGCGTCGCTCCCGGGACAGGGGCCTACAATGAGCAGTTCTTC	CSVAPGTGAYNEQFF
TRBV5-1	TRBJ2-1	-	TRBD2	TGCGCCAGCAGCCAACGTAGCGGGTCCTACAATGAGCAGTTCTTC	CASSQRSGSYNEQFF
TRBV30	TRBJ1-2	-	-	TGTGCCTGGAGTGTAAATTCCGGGGATGGCTACACCTTC	CAWSVNSGDGYTF
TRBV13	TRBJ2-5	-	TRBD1	TGTGCCAGCAGCTCACGAGGGGGCGGGGAGACCCAGTACTTC	CASSSRGGGETQYF
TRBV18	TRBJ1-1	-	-	TGTGCCAGCTCGCCCAAAGGAGTTGACGTGAAAGCTTTCTTT	CASSPKGVDVKAFF
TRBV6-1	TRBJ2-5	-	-	TGTGCCAGCAGGGCTCAAGAGACCCAGTACTTC	CASRAQETQYF
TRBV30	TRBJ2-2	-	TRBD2	TGTGCCTGGAGCAGGATACCTAAACGACTAGCGGAGAACACCGGGGAGCTGTTTTTT	CAWSRIPKRLAENTGELFF
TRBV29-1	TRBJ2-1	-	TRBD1	TGCAGCGTTGAAGATCTCCCAGGGGGCAAGTACAATGAGCAGTTCTTC	CSVEDLPGGKYNEQFF
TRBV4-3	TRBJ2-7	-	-	TGCGCCAGCAGCCAGATCAGCGGCGAGCAGTACTTC	CASSQISGEQYF
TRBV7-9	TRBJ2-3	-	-	TGTGCCAGCAGCGGGAGAGGGGGAGATACGCAGTATTTT	CASSGRGGDTQYF
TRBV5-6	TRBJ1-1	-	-	TGTGCCAGCAGCTTCGGGTTGAGGGCTGAAGCTTTCTTT	CASSFGLRAEAFF
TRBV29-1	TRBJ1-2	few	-	TGCAGCGTTGTCCGGCTGGAGACTAACTATGGCTACACCTTC	CSVVRLETNYGYTF
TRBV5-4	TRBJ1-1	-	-	TGTGCCAGCAGACGGCCTGTAGGCCAGGGGTACACTGAAGCTTTCTTT	CASRRPVGQGYTEAFF
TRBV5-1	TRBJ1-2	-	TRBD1	TGCGCCAGCAGCTTGGGACCGGGACAGGGGGCGACTGGCTACACCTTC	CASSLGPGQGATGYTF